This T cell receptor (beta chain) was sequenced in a study of cytomegalovirus exposure and HLA in healthy donors. A word on this clone: Mismatch with germline at one junction end may stem from a read error.

The CDR3 sequence is 13 residues long. The germline CDR1 and CDR2 sequences are ENHRY and SYGVKD. The PCR had 60 Vbeta and 13 Jbeta primers. Data came from immunoSEQ multiplex PCR; TCRdb stores just in-frame clones and leaves some out. This table holds over 110,000 clones, around 82% found once. Sequencing input: PBMCs. This TCR came from a woman aged 40 to 50 in good health and CMV-seropositive. The chain employs TRBV10-3 and TRBJ2-7; TRBD2 matches at 9 bases. The DNA for the CDR3 is TGTGCCATCAGTGAGGATTATATGCTAGCGGGAACCTTC. This gives the protein CAISEDYMLAGTF.